What follows are 19 T cell receptor beta chains derived from one specimen sequenced in a study of blood T cell repertoires in COVID-19. The assay was immunoSEQ multiplex PCR, and TCRdb's table has in-frame clones only and misses some. This sample has hundreds of thousands of clones, with about 90% found just once. The material sequenced was peripheral blood. Receptors originate from an older man with acute or convalescent COVID-19.

The table lists this clone with a count of one. This chain uses TRBV5-6 with TRBJ2-1, with 7 bases matching TRBD2. There are 14 residues in the CDR3. V gave up 2 bases and J gave up 12 bases; unmatched junction bases: 11. Germline values: CDR1 SGHDT, CDR2 YYEEEE. This CDR3 reads CASSFGGRAEGQFF. In nucleotides, the CDR3 is TGTGCCAGCAGCTTCGGTGGGAGGGCCGAAGGGCAGTTCTTC.

This clone came up once. The V call is TRBV6-1, the J call TRBJ1-4, with 7 bases aligning to TRBD1. Germline CDR1 is MNHNS and CDR2 is SASEGT. V trimming: 3 bases; J trimming: 4 bases; junction bases outside the gene matches: 2. The length of the CDR3 is 14 residues. Written as DNA, the CDR3 is TGTGCCAGCAGTGACAGGGGGAATAATGAAAAACTGTTTTTT. This gives the protein CASSDRGNNEKLFF.

This rearrangement joins TRBV5-1 to TRBJ2-7; 7 nucleotides match TRBD2. The CDR3 has 15 residues. The germline gives CDR1 SGHRS, CDR2 YFSETQ. The V and J ends lost 3 bases and 0 bases, in that order; junction bases with no gene match: 6. CDR3 in amino acids: CASSYGGSASYEQYF. CDR3 DNA: TGCGCCAGCAGCTACGGGGGGTCCGCCTCCTACGAGCAGTACTTC.

The chain combines TRBV2 with TRBJ2-5, with D possibly being TRBD1 (6 bases). The CDR3 sequence is 13 residues long. Per the germline V gene, CDR1 is SNHLY and CDR2 is FYNNEI. Trimming removed 5 bases from V and 2 bases from J, with 9 bases in between. In nucleotides, the CDR3 is TGTGCCAGCAGTAAACAGGGTCAAGAGACCCAGTACTTC. It translates to CASSKQGQETQYF.

The chain links TRBV28 to TRBJ2-5, with 8 positions matching TRBD2. Germline CDR1 MDHEN, CDR2 SYDVKM. Trimming cost V 5 bases and J 0 bases; bases outside gene matches: 5. The CDR3 runs 15 residues. The CDR3 nucleotides are TGTGCCAGCAGTAGTCCTAGCGGGTACCAAGAGACCCAGTACTTC. Protein: CASSSPSGYQETQYF.

The genes are TRBV7-9 and TRBJ2-3, with a weak D call TRBD1 (6 bases). V lost 5 bases and J lost 3, with 12 bases in between. The CDR3 contains 14 residues. The germline V gene encodes CDR1 SEHNR and CDR2 FQNEAQ (reference sequence). The CDR3 DNA reads as TGTGCCAGCAGCCTCTGGACAGCTACAGATACGCAGTATTTT. Residues: CASSLWTATDTQYF.

In its sample, this clone was seen once. This chain joins TRBV7-9 and TRBJ1-4; TRBD1 aligns across 11 bases. The CDR3 has 18 amino acids. Germline loops: CDR1 SEHNR, CDR2 FQNEAQ (reference sequence). Trimming took 4 bases from V and 2 from J; bases not matched to a gene: 9. The CDR3: CASSSPPGQGGTNEKLFF. As DNA, the CDR3 is TGTGCCAGCAGCTCACCTCCGGGACAGGGGGGCACTAATGAAAAACTGTTTTTT.

The V call is TRBV11-1, the J call TRBJ2-3; D uncertain. Germline values: CDR1 SGHAT, CDR2 FQDESV (reference sequence). V was cut by 3 bases and J by 5 bases, with 6 bases left in between. The CDR3 covers 12 residues. Here the CDR3 reads CASSFRRDTQYF. In DNA form, the CDR3 reads TGTGCCAGCAGCTTTCGGAGAGATACGCAGTATTTT.

This chain connects TRBV11-1 to TRBJ2-5; a weak D match, TRBD1 (6 bases). Deletions cut 10 bases from V and 9 bases from J, with 15 bases between. The CDR3 extends over 11 amino acids. The germline CDR1 and CDR2 sequences are SGHAT and FQDESV (reference sequence). The CDR3 coding sequence is TGTGCCACCACAGGGCCTCGAGCCCAGTACTTC. This encodes CATTGPRAQYF.

This sequence joins TRBV9 and TRBJ2-5; TRBD2 is a possible D gene (6 bases). Germline V lookup: CDR1 SGDLS, CDR2 YYNGEE. V lost 3 bases to trimming and J lost 2 bases, with 14 bases between them. This CDR3 spans 15 amino acids. The CDR3 spells CASSGGAAGQETQYF. The DNA of the CDR3 is TGTGCCAGCAGCGGCGGGGCCGCGGGGCAAGAGACCCAGTACTTC.

The chain joins TRBV6-5 to TRBJ2-2; D uncertain. Trimming left V 0 bases short and J 5 bases short, with 10 bases between. Germline V gene lookup returns CDR1 MNHEY and CDR2 SVGAGI. CDR3 length: 15 residues. The DNA of the CDR3 is TGTGCCAGCAGTTACTCTGCCGCGTGGACCGGGGAGCTGTTTTTT. It encodes CASSYSAAWTGELFF.

The chain carries TRBV11-2 and TRBJ1-5; 8 positions match TRBD1. From germline, CDR1 is SGHAT and CDR2 FQNNGV. The CDR3 is 13 amino acids. The trim removed 5 bases at V and 7 bases at J, leaving 4 bases unmatched. CDR3 coding DNA: TGTGCCAGCAGCCGACAGGGGAACCAGCCCCAGCATTTT. It is translated as CASSRQGNQPQHF.

This sequence joins TRBV5-5 and TRBJ2-5; D might be TRBD2 (5 bases). This CDR3 has 15 amino acids. Germline lookup yields CDR1 SGHKS and CDR2 YYEKEE (reference sequence). V lost 4 bases and J 7 bases, leaving 20 bases between the germline ends. CDR3 sequence reads: CASSPRRLEGGTQYF. CDR3 bases: TGTGCCAGCAGCCCACGGCGGCTAGAGGGCGGGACCCAGTACTTC.

The chain employs TRBV2 and TRBJ1-6, with a tentative D call TRBD1 (5 bases). Germline lookup yields CDR1 SNHLY and CDR2 FYNNEI. The V end lost 7 bases, the J end lost 5 bases, and 12 bases lay between the germline ends. CDR3 size: 14 residues. Here the CDR3 reads CASTLGLDNSPLHF. The CDR3 bases are TGTGCCAGCACCCTGGGGCTTGATAATTCACCCCTCCACTTT.

The chain combines TRBV27 with TRBJ2-2, with TRBD2 matching 9 bases. The germline V gene encodes CDR1 MNHEY and CDR2 SMNVEV (reference sequence). V was clipped by 8 bases and J by 1 base; unmatched bases: 5. This CDR3 spans 15 amino acids. CDR3 protein: CASRSGSRNTGELFF. The CDR3 nucleotides read TGTGCCAGCCGTAGCGGGAGCCGGAACACCGGGGAGCTGTTTTTT.

The chain recombines TRBV29-1 with TRBJ2-1, with 8 bases matching TRBD1. Trimming at V came to 6 bases and at J to 9 bases, leaving 10 bases not matched to a gene. The CDR3 has 13 residues. CDR1 SQVTM and CDR2 ANQGSEA come from the germline V gene. This CDR3 is CSVAIWTGPEQFF. The CDR3 nucleotides read TGCAGCGTGGCAATCTGGACAGGGCCTGAGCAGTTCTTC.

The chain has TRBV18 and TRBJ2-2; D is uncertain. Trimming cost V 0 bases and J 7 bases, with 6 bases left between them. CDR1 is KGHSH and CDR2 is LQKENI in the germline V gene. CDR3 length: 13 amino acids. The CDR3 is CASSPPTGGELFF. CDR3 sequence (DNA): TGTGCCAGCTCACCACCGACGGGCGGGGAGCTGTTTTTT.

Regarding this clone: This same CDR3 is encoded by further DNA sequences in the sample. The J gene is TRBJ2-5, the V gene TRBV11-3, with TRBD2 matching 11 bases. Trimming removed 4 bases from V and 4 bases from J; junction bases left unmatched: 2. The CDR3 runs 14 residues. Per germline, CDR1 SGHNT and CDR2 YENEEA. DNA of the CDR3: TGTGCCAGCAGCTCCGGACTAGCGGGAGAGACCCAGTACTTC. It yields the protein CASSSGLAGETQYF. The full variable domain, its missing parts supplied by reference TRBV11-3 and TRBJ2-5, is EAGVVQSPRYKIIEKKQPVAFWCNPISGHNTLYWYLQNLGQGPELLIRYENEEAVDDSQLPKDRFSAERLKGVDSTLKIQPAELGDSAVYLCASSSGLAGETQYFGPGTRLLVL.

The chain combines TRBV7-2 with TRBJ2-5; TRBD1 is a possible D gene (5 bases). The V end lost 3 bases, the J end lost 5 bases, and 13 bases lay between the germline ends. The CDR3 extends over 14 amino acids. The V gene's germline CDR1 is SGHTA and CDR2 FQGNSA. CDR3 nucleotides: TGTGCCAGCAGCTTGGCAGGGCGTAGGGAGACCCAGTACTTC. This gives the protein CASSLAGRRETQYF.